This T cell receptor beta chain was identified during a study of PD-1 blockade in classical Hodgkin lymphoma. Study overall: Patients were treated with nivolumab at 3 mg/kg, and this was given intravenously every 2 weeks. Overall study findings and caveats: The study reported lower baseline TCR diversity in newly diagnosed patients than in healthy donors. Patients with a complete response exhibited baseline diversity comparable to newly diagnosed patients.

Of note for this clone: The antigen is undetermined.

The length of the CDR3 is 14 residues. With V trimmed by 5 bases and J by 0 bases, 4 bases remained unmatched. Germline V gene lookup returns CDR1 PRHDT and CDR2 FYEKMQ (reference sequence). All the patients suffered relapse after autologous stem cell transplantation, and brentuximab vedotin exposure differed. Profiling relied on immunoSEQ multiplex PCR, and the TCRdb table lists in-frame clones only, not all of them. The sample yields 90,000 to 100,000 clones, roughly 89% seen once. The source of this sequence is a human donor with classical Hodgkin lymphoma. The input for sequencing was peripheral blood mononuclear cells (PBMCs), taken before the second cycle of nivolumab. This rearrangement joins TRBV13 to TRBJ2-7; 7 bases line up with TRBD1. This CDR3 reads CASSKRDSSYEQYF. The CDR3 DNA sequence: TGTGCCAGCAGCAAGAGGGACAGCTCCTACGAGCAGTACTTC.